This T cell receptor (beta chain) appears in the sequencing data of a study of T cell responses to AZD1222 COVID-19 vaccine. Findings and caveats of the study: A rise in Spike-specific TCR breadth and depth followed two AZD1222 doses. Clonal diversity was possibly underestimated; the donors were predominantly white British and more often female. In the spike-specific TCR repertoire, nearly half reportedly target unmutated variant regions.

This CDR3 region has 16 residues. Germline V gene data show CDR1 as SGHRS and CDR2 as YFSETQ. Trimming took 2 bases from V and 4 from J; bases not matched to a gene: 11. Regarding this clone: Its antigen remains unidentified.

TCRdb's table, derived via immunoSEQ multiplex PCR, lists solely in-frame clones and lacks some. The sample holds over 150,000 clones, approximately 86% seen once. This sequence joins TRBV5-1 and TRBJ2-7, with 8 bases lining up with TRBD1. The receptor was derived from an adult in good health. This material consisted of peripheral blood, taken on day 0 of AZD1222 vaccination. As DNA, the CDR3 is TGCGCCAGCAGCTTAGGGCCACAGGGGGAGGCTTACGAGCAGTACTTC. It codes for CASSLGPQGEAYEQYF.